The T cell receptor beta chain described here comes from a study of CXCR3-negative and CXCR3-positive naive CD8 T cells. This CDR3 spans 15 amino acids. CDR1 MGHRA and CDR2 YSYEKL come from the germline V gene. Worth noting for this clonotype: The antigen remains undetermined.

Study-level findings and limits: Both naive subsets carried similar amounts of surface CD5, so TCR strength was inferred from TRB CDR3 properties.

Preparation of TRB cDNA libraries relied on 5' RACE carrying UMI labels. With the 5' RACE reads reprocessed, TCRdb shows one record per CDR3 protein and no DNA. Its clone listing holds about 6,700 distinct CDR3 sequences. This chain links TRBV4-1 with TRBJ2-1. The sequenced sample was naive CXCR3- CD8+ T cells from blood. Stated subset: CD45RO-CCR7+CD27+CD95- naive CD8+ T cells lacking CXCR3 (TNR3-). This TCR came from a human donor in good health. Some clones in this sample may be carry-over from other donors' samples. The CDR3 is CASSQIGRAYNEQFF.